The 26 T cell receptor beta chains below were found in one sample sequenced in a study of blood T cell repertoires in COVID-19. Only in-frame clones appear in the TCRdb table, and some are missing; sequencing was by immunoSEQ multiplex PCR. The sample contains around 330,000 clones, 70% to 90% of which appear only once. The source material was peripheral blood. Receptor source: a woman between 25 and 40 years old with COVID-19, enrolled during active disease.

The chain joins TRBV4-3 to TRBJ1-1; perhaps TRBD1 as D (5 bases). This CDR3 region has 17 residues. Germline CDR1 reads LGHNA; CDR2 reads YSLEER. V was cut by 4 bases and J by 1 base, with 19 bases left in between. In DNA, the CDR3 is TGCGCCAGCAGCCGCGACAGATATAGAATCTCGAACACTGAAGCTTTCTTT. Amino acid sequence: CASSRDRYRISNTEAFF.

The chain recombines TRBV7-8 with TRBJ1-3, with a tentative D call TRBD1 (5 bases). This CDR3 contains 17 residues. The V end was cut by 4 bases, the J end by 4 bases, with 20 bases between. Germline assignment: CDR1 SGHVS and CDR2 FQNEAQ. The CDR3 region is CASSSAVGALLGNTIYF. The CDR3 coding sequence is TGTGCCAGCAGCTCCGCCGTTGGGGCATTGCTGGGAAACACCATATATTTT.

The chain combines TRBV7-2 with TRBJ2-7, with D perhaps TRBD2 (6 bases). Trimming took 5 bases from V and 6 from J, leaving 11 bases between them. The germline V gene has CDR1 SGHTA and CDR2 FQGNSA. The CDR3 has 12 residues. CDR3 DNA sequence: TGTGCCAGCAGCCCGGGAGCCCTCGAGCAGTACTTC. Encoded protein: CASSPGALEQYF.

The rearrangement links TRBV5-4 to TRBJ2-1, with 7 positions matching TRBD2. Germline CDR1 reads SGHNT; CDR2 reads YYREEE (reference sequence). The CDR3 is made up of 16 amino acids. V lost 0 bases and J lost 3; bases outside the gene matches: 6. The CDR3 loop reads CASSLDQRGYYNEQFF. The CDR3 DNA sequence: TGTGCCAGCAGCTTGGACCAGCGGGGCTACTACAATGAGCAGTTCTTC.

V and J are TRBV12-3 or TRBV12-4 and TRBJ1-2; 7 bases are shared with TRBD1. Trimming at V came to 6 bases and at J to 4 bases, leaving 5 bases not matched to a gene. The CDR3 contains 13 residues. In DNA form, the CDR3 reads TGTGCCAGCAGGCTACAGGGGTCCTATGGCTACACCTTC. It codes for CASRLQGSYGYTF.

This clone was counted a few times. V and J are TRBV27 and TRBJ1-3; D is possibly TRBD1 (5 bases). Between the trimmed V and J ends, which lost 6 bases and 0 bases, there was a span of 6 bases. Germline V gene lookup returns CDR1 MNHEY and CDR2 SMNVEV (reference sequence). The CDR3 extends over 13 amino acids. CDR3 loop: CASRGHSGNTIYF. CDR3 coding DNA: TGTGCCAGCAGAGGACACTCTGGAAACACCATATATTTT.

DNA for the CDR3: TGTGCCAGCAGCCTCACGACAGGGATTACTGAAGCTTTCTTT. Its protein is CASSLTTGITEAFF. The chain carries TRBV5-5 and TRBJ1-1; 7 bases map to TRBD1. Unmatched junction bases numbered 8, after V lost 4 bases and J lost 5 bases. Looked up from germline, CDR1 is SGHKS and CDR2 is YYEKEE (reference sequence). The length of the CDR3 is 14 residues.

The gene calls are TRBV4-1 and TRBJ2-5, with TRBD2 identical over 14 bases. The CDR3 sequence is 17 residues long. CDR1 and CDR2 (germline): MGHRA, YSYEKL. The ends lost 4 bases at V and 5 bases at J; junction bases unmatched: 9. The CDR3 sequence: CASSPMGTSGGRETQYF. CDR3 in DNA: TGCGCCAGCAGCCCCATGGGGACTAGCGGGGGTCGGGAGACCCAGTACTTC.

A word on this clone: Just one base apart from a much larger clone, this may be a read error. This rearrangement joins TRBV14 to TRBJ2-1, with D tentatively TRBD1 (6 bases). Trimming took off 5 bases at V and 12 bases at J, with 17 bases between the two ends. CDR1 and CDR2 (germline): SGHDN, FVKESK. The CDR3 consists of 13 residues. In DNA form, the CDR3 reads TGTGCCAGCAGCTACTTGAGGGGGAGTGGGCAGTTCTTC. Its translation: CASSYLRGSGQFF.

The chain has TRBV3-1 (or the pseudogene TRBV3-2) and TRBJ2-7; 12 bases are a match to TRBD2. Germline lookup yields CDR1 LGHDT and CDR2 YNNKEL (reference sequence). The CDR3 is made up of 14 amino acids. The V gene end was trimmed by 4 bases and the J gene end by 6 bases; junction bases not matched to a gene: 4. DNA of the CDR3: TGTGCCAGCAGCCCCGGACTAGCGGGGATCGAGCAGTACTTC. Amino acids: CASSPGLAGIEQYF.

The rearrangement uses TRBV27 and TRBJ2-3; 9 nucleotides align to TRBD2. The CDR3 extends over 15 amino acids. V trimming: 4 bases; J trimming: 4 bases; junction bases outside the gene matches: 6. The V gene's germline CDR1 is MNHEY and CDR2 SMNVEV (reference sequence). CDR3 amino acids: CASSSRLAVPDTQYF. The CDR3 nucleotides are TGTGCCAGCAGTTCCAGACTAGCGGTCCCAGATACGCAGTATTTT.

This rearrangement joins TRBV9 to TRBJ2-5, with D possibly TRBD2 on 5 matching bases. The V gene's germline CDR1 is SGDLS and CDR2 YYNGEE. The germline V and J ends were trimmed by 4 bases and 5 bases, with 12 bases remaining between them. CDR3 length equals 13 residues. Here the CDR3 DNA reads TGTGCCAGCAGCTTTGGTCCGGGGGAGACCCAGTACTTC. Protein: CASSFGPGETQYF.

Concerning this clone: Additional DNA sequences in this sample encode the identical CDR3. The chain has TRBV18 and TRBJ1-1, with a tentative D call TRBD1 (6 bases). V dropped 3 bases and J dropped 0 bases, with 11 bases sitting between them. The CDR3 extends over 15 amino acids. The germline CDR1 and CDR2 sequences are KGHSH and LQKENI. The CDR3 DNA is TGTGCCAGCTCACCCCGGGACATAATGAACACTGAAGCTTTCTTT. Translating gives CASSPRDIMNTEAFF.

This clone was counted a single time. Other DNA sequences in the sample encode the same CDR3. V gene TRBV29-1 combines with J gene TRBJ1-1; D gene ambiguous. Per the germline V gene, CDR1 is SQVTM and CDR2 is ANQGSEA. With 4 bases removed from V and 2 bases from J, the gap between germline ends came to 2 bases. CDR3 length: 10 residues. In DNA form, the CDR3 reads TGCAGCGTTGTAAACACTGAAGCTTTCTTT. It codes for CSVVNTEAFF. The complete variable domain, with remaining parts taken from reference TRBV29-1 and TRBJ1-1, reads SAVISQKPSRDICQRGTSLTIQCQVDSQVTMMFWYRQQPGQSLTLIATANQGSEATYESGFVIDKFPISRPNLTFSTLTVSNMSPEDSSIYLCSVVNTEAFFGQGTRLTVV.

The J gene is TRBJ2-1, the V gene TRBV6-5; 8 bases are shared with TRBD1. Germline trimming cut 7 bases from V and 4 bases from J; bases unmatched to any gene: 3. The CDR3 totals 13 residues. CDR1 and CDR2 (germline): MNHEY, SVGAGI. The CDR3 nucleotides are TGTGCCAGCACCCGGACAGGGTACAATGAGCAGTTCTTC. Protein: CASTRTGYNEQFF.

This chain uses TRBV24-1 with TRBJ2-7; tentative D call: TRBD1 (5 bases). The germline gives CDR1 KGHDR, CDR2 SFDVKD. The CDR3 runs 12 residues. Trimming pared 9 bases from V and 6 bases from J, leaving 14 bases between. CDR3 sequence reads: CATQYRGAEQYF. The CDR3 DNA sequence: TGTGCCACCCAGTATAGGGGTGCCGAGCAGTACTTC.

In nucleotides, the CDR3 is TGTGCCAGCAGCCCAGGCCCAGGTGATAGGGAAAAACTGTTTTTT. Protein sequence: CASSPGPGDREKLFF. This chain connects TRBV3-1 (or the pseudogene TRBV3-2) to TRBJ1-4; D is unclear. Trimming pared 4 bases from V and 8 bases from J, leaving 17 bases between. Looked up from germline, CDR1 is LGHDT and CDR2 is YNNKEL (reference sequence). The length of the CDR3 is 15 residues.

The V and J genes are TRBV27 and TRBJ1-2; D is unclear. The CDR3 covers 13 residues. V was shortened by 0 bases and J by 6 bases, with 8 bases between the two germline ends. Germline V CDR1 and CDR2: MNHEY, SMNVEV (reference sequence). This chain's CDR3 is CASSLSSGNGYTF. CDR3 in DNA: TGTGCCAGCAGTTTATCCTCAGGAAATGGCTACACCTTC.

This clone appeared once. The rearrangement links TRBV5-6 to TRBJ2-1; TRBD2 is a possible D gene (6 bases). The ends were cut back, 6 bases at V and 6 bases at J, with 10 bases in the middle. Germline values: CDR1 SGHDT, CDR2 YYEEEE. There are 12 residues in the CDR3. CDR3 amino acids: CASTYGSNEQFF. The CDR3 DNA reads TGTGCCAGCACCTACGGGAGCAATGAGCAGTTCTTC.

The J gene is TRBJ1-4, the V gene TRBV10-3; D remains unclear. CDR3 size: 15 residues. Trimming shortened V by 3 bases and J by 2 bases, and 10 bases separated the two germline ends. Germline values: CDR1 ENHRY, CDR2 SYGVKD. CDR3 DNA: TGTGCCATCAGTGAAACTGGGCTGACTAATGAAAAACTGTTTTTT. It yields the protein CAISETGLTNEKLFF.

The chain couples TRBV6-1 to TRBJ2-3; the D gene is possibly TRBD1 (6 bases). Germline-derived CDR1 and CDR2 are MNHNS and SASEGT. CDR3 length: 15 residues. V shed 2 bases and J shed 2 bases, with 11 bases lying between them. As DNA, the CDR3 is TGTGCCAGCAGTGAATCCGGACAGTCCACAGATACGCAGTATTTT. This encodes CASSESGQSTDTQYF.

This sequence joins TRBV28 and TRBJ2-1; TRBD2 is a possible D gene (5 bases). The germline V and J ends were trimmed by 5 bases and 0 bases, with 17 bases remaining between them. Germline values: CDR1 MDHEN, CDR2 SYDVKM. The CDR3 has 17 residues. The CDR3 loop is CASSDGGQWSSYNEQFF. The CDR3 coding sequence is TGTGCCAGCAGTGATGGAGGTCAGTGGAGCTCCTACAATGAGCAGTTCTTC.

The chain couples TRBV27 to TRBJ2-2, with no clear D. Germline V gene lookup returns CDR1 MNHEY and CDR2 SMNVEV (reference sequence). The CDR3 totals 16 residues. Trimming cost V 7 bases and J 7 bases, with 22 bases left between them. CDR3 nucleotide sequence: TGTGCCAGCACCCCTTTGGAAAAGCGTGCGAACGGGGAGCTGTTTTTT. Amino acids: CASTPLEKRANGELFF.

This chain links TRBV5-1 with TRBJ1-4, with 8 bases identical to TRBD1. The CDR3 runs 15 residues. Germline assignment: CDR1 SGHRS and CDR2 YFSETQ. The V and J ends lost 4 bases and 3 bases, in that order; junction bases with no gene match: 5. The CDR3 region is CASSTQGAPNEKLFF. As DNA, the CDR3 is TGCGCCAGCAGCACCCAGGGGGCTCCTAATGAAAAACTGTTTTTT.

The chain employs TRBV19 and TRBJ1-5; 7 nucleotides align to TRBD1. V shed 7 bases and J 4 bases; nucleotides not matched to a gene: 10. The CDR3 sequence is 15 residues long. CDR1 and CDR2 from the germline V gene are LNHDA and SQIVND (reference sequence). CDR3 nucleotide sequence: TGTGCCAGTAATGGAGTTTACAGGGGTAATCAGCCCCAGCATTTT. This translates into CASNGVYRGNQPQHF.

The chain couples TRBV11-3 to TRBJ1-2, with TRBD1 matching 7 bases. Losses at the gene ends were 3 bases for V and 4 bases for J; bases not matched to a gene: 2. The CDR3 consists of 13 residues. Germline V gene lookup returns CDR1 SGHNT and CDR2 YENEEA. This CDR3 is CASSFDRAYGYTF. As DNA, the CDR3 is TGTGCCAGCAGCTTCGACAGGGCCTATGGCTACACCTTC.